This TCR beta chain derives from a study of technical replicates of blood from a handful of donors. This clone was recorded once. The method was immunoSEQ multiplex PCR; TCRdb's version includes in-frame clones alone and lacks a portion of them. The sample has roughly 61,000 clones, around 97% seen once; the top ten hold around 0.19%. V lost 5 bases, J lost 4 bases, and 18 bases lay in between. The CDR3 extends over 15 amino acids. From germline, CDR1 is SGHNT and CDR2 YENEEA. The receptor was isolated from a human donor in good health. The genes are TRBV11-3 and TRBJ2-7; perhaps TRBD1 as D (7 bases). Material: T cells isolated from PBMCs. As DNA, the CDR3 is TGTGCCAGCAGCGCAGGGGGGATTATTTGGTACGAGCAGTACTTC. The encoded protein is CASSAGGIIWYEQYF. Using reference TRBV11-3 and TRBJ2-7 for the parts outside the CDR3, the full variable domain is EAGVVQSPRYKIIEKKQPVAFWCNPISGHNTLYWYLQNLGQGPELLIRYENEEAVDDSQLPKDRFSAERLKGVDSTLKIQPAELGDSAVYLCASSAGGIIWYEQYFGPGTRLTVT.